This entry lists 14 T cell receptor beta chains sequenced from one sample in a study of T cell responses to AZD1222 COVID-19 vaccine. The protocol was immunoSEQ multiplex PCR, while the TCRdb copy is restricted to in-frame clones and leaves out a portion. The sample has some 150,000 clones; about 94% are singletons. This sample comprised peripheral blood, obtained on day 0 of AZD1222 vaccination. All receptors come from an adult in good health.

The rearrangement joins TRBV30 to TRBJ2-2; D perhaps matches TRBD2 (6 bases). The ends were cut back, 5 bases at V and 7 bases at J, with 14 bases in the middle. This CDR3 contains 13 residues. Germline V CDR1 and CDR2: GTSNPN, SVGIG (reference sequence). The CDR3 loop reads CAWEGRPGGELFF. DNA of the CDR3: TGTGCCTGGGAAGGGAGGCCGGGCGGGGAGCTGTTTTTT.

The rearrangement uses TRBV27 and TRBJ2-3; a possible D gene is TRBD2 (5 bases). Trimming left V 7 bases short and J 8 bases short, with 13 bases between. This CDR3 has 12 residues. CDR1 and CDR2 (germline): MNHEY, SMNVEV (reference sequence). CDR3 protein: CASKSRGFTQYF. The CDR3 DNA reads TGTGCCAGCAAATCCCGGGGTTTTACGCAGTATTTT.

The CDR3 DNA reads as TGTGCCAGCGGGTTCCCAAAGTTTGGATCCTACGAGCAGTACTTC. Translated: CASGFPKFGSYEQYF. The chain has TRBV6-5 and TRBJ2-7; D call uncertain. This CDR3 contains 15 residues. Germline CDR1 reads MNHEY; CDR2 reads SVGAGI. V gave up 8 bases and J gave up 1 base, with 18 bases separating them.

The chain employs TRBV2 and TRBJ2-2; maybe TRBD2 (5 bases). Trimming took off 7 bases at V and 2 bases at J, with 17 bases between the two ends. The CDR3 extends over 16 amino acids. CDR1 and CDR2 from the germline V gene are SNHLY and FYNNEI. CDR3 DNA: TGTGCCAGCAACCCAAGGAGCGGCCAAAACACCGGGGAGCTGTTTTTT. Its translation: CASNPRSGQNTGELFF.

This chain connects TRBV19 to TRBJ2-2; 7 nucleotides align to TRBD1. Germline V CDR1 and CDR2: LNHDA, SQIVND (reference sequence). This CDR3 contains 15 residues. V was clipped by 4 bases and J by 7 bases; unmatched bases: 9. CDR3 region: CASSKRTGLGGELFF. For the CDR3, the DNA is TGTGCCAGTAGTAAACGGACAGGCCTGGGCGGGGAGCTGTTTTTT.

This sequence joins TRBV5-1 and TRBJ2-1; 7 bases align to TRBD2. Germline-derived CDR1 and CDR2 are SGHRS and YFSETQ. The ends lost 2 bases at V and 7 bases at J; junction bases unmatched: 6. The CDR3 loop spans 14 amino acids. The CDR3 region is CASSFGSGRNEQFF. The CDR3 region has the DNA TGCGCCAGCAGCTTTGGTAGCGGGCGGAATGAGCAGTTCTTC.

The gene calls are TRBV14 and TRBJ2-5; D is possibly TRBD1 (6 bases). This CDR3 is 14 amino acids long. Germline CDR1 is SGHDN and CDR2 is FVKESK. The V end was cut by 1 base, the J end by 5 bases, with 11 bases between. The CDR3 DNA reads as TGTGCCAGCAGCCAAGGCACAGGGTCGGAGACCCAGTACTTC. Translation gives CASSQGTGSETQYF.

This sequence joins TRBV5-1 and TRBJ2-3; 10 nucleotides align to TRBD2. Germline V gives CDR1 SGHRS, CDR2 YFSETQ. The length of the CDR3 is 14 residues. J gave up 4 bases and V 5 bases, and 4 bases lay outside the gene matches. DNA for the CDR3: TGCGCCAGCAGACTAGCGGGACAAGCAGATACGCAGTATTTT. As protein: CASRLAGQADTQYF.

The chain recombines TRBV5-1 with TRBJ1-1; TRBD1 agrees at 7 bases. Germline CDR1 reads SGHRS; CDR2 reads YFSETQ. There are 13 residues in the CDR3. Losses at the gene ends were 4 bases for V and 6 bases for J; bases not matched to a gene: 6. As DNA, the CDR3 is TGCGCCAGCAGCGCAGGGGGGGTCCCTGAAGCTTTCTTT. Translation: CASSAGGVPEAFF.

The CDR3, as DNA: TGCGCCAGCAGCCAAGAAATAAACCGGGACAGGGGTGGCTACACCTTC. Protein product: CASSQEINRDRGGYTF. V gene TRBV4-3 combines with J gene TRBJ1-2, with 10 bases identical to TRBD1. This CDR3 region has 16 residues. Looked up from germline, CDR1 is LGHNA and CDR2 is YSLEER. The ends lost 0 bases at V and 7 bases at J; junction bases unmatched: 8.

This sequence joins TRBV28 and TRBJ1-6; no clear D. The germline CDR1 and CDR2 sequences are MDHEN and SYDVKM. The V and J ends lost 4 bases and 6 bases respectively, with 16 bases between them. The CDR3 loop spans 16 amino acids. The CDR3 nucleotides are TGTGCCAGCAGTTCGTTTGAAGATCCGCCTAATTCACCCCTCCACTTT. Residues: CASSSFEDPPNSPLHF.

This chain connects TRBV27 to TRBJ2-7, with TRBD2 matching 11 bases. Germline trimming cut 3 bases from V and 2 bases from J; bases unmatched to any gene: 0. The germline CDR1 and CDR2 sequences are MNHEY and SMNVEV (reference sequence). This CDR3 has 14 residues. Here the CDR3 reads CASSFSGRAYEQYF. In nucleotides, the CDR3 is TGTGCCAGCAGTTTTAGCGGGAGGGCCTACGAGCAGTACTTC.

The chain links TRBV2 to TRBJ2-7; TRBD1 matches 9 bases. The CDR3 is 16 amino acids. Trimming took 8 bases from V and 5 from J; bases not matched to a gene: 16. Germline V gene lookup returns CDR1 SNHLY and CDR2 FYNNEI. The CDR3 sequence is CASGPGQGASGHEQYF. The CDR3 DNA follows: TGTGCCAGCGGCCCGGGACAGGGTGCTTCTGGCCACGAGCAGTACTTC.

The chain uses TRBV30 and TRBJ2-7, with 7 bases fitting TRBD1. The CDR3 is 14 residues long. In germline, CDR1 is GTSNPN, CDR2 SVGIG (reference sequence). With 2 bases clipped from V and 2 bases from J, the junction kept 6 bases outside the gene matches. CDR3 nucleotides: TGTGCCTGGAGTAAGTGGGACAGCGCCTACGAGCAGTACTTC. Encoded protein: CAWSKWDSAYEQYF.